The sequence of this T cell receptor beta chain was determined in a study of blood T cell repertoires in COVID-19. Data came from immunoSEQ multiplex PCR; TCRdb stores just in-frame clones and leaves some out. The table includes about 90,000 clones, roughly 77% detected once. CDR1 and CDR2 (germline): SGHTA, FQGNSA. This CDR3 comprises 13 residues. J gave up 5 bases and V 5 bases, and 0 bases lay outside the gene matches. This TCR derives from a human donor in a cohort sampled during active COVID-19. The sequenced sample was peripheral blood. V and J are TRBV7-2 and TRBJ2-5, with 12 bases aligning to TRBD2. CDR3 DNA sequence: TGTGCCAGCAGCGGGACTAGCGGGGAGACCCAGTACTTC. Encoded protein: CASSGTSGETQYF.